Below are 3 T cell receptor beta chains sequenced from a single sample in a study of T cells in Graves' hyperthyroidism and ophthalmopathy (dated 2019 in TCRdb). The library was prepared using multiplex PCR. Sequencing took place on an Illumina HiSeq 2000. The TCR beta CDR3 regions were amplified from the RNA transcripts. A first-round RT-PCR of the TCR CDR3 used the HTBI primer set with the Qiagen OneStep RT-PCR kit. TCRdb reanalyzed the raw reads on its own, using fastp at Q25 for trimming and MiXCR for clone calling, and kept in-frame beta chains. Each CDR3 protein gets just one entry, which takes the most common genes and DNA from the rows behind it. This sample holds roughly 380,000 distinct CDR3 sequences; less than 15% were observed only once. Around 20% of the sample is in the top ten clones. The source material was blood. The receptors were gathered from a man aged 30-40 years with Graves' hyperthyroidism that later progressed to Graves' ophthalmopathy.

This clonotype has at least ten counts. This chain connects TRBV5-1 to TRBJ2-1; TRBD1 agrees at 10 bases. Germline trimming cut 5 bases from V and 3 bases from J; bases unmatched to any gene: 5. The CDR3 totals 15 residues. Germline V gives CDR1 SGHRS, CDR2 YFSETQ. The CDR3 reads CASSSRTGGYNEQFF. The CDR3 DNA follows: TGCGCCAGCAGTTCCCGGACAGGGGGCTACAATGAGCAGTTCTTC. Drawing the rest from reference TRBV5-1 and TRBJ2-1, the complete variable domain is KAGVTQTPRYLIKTRGQQVTLSCSPISGHRSVSWYQQTPGQGLQFLFEYFSETQRNKGNFPGRFSGRQFSNSRSEMNVSTLELGDSALYLCASSSRTGGYNEQFFGPGTRLTVL.

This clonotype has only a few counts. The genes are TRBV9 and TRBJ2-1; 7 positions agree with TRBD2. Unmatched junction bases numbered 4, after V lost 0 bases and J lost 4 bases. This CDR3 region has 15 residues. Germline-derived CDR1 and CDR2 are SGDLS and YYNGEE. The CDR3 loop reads CASSVALADYNEQFF. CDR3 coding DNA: TGTGCCAGCAGCGTAGCGCTAGCGGATTACAATGAGCAGTTCTTC.

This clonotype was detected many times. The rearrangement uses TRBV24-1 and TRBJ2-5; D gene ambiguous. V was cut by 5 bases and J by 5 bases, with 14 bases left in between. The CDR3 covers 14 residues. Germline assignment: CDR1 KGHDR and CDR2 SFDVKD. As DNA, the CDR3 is TGTGCCACCAGTGCAGTAACTCCCTCGGAGACCCAGTACTTC. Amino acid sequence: CATSAVTPSETQYF.